This is a list of T cell receptor beta chains from one sample in a study of OX40 agonist ivuxolimab in advanced cancers. Repertoires were generated with immunoSEQ multiplex PCR, while TCRdb's copy carries only in-frame clones and drops some. Among about 58,000 clones listed, 88% were seen once. The specimen was CD4+ or CD8+ T cells sorted from blood, collected in a trial of the OX40 agonist ivuxolimab. These receptors all stem from an adult with an advanced solid tumor such as melanoma, head and neck, liver or kidney cancer. Both conserved end residues are part of each CDR3. D genes are given only for firm matches. Clone size is shown for a subset of rows, as once, few, many or a class of expanded clone.

TRBV4-1	TRBD1	-	TRBJ1-2	CASSPGQGAYGYTF	TGCGCCAGCAGCCCAGGACAGGGGGCCTATGGCTACACCTTC
TRBV18	-	-	TRBJ2-5	CASSGQETQYF	TGTGCCAGCTCAGGACAAGAGACCCAGTACTTC
TRBV29-1	TRBD2	once	TRBJ2-3	CSVGTSGRAVDTQYF	TGCAGCGTTGGGACTAGCGGGAGGGCCGTAGATACGCAGTATTTT
TRBV27	TRBD2	-	TRBJ2-5	CASSPGLAEWETQYF	TGTGCCAGCAGTCCTGGACTAGCGGAGTGGGAGACCCAGTACTTC
TRBV5-4	-	-	TRBJ2-5	CASSLAGLAEETQYF	TGTGCCAGCAGCTTGGCCGGCCTGGCGGAAGAGACCCAGTACTTC
TRBV10-1	-	-	TRBJ2-5	CASSSSGPQETQYF	TGCGCCAGCAGTTCAAGCGGGCCTCAAGAGACCCAGTACTTC
TRBV30	TRBD1	-	TRBJ2-4	CAWSVQGNLAKNIQYF	TGTGCCTGGAGTGTACAGGGGAATCTAGCCAAAAACATTCAGTACTTC
TRBV30	-	once	TRBJ2-3	CAWSVGGDTQYF	TGTGCCTGGAGTGTAGGGGGAGATACGCAGTATTTT
TRBV6-1	TRBD1	-	TRBJ2-2	CASKIDRGRGGELFF	TGTGCCAGCAAGATAGACAGGGGGCGCGGCGGGGAGCTGTTTTTT
TRBV5-1	TRBD1	-	TRBJ2-3	CASSAGQGTDTQYF	TGCGCCAGCAGCGCGGGACAGGGCACAGATACGCAGTATTTT
TRBV30	-	once	TRBJ2-3	CAWSVHWLADTDTQYF	TGTGCCTGGAGTGTACACTGGCTAGCTGACACAGATACGCAGTATTTT
TRBV5-1	-	-	TRBJ1-4	CASSQQGHTNEKLFF	TGCGCCAGCAGCCAACAGGGACACACTAATGAAAAACTGTTTTTT
TRBV5-1	-	-	TRBJ1-3	CASSLDYTGNTIYF	TGCGCCAGCAGCCTTGATTATACTGGAAACACCATATATTTT
TRBV15	-	-	TRBJ2-2	CATSRLRDSKPGELFF	TGTGCCACCAGCAGGTTAAGGGACTCAAAGCCCGGGGAGCTGTTTTTT
TRBV7-6	TRBD2	-	TRBJ2-2	CASSLGLAELGTGELFF	TGTGCCAGCAGCTTAGGGCTAGCGGAGCTTGGCACCGGGGAGCTGTTTTTT
TRBV5-1	TRBD2	-	TRBJ2-3	CASSLLAGGTDTQYF	TGCGCCAGCAGCTTGTTAGCGGGGGGCACAGATACGCAGTATTTT
TRBV6-5	TRBD1	-	TRBJ1-2	CASRTGDGYTF	TGTGCCAGCAGGACAGGGGATGGCTACACCTTC
TRBV6-5	-	-	TRBJ1-1	CATGLMGGTEAFF	TGTGCCACCGGTCTTATGGGGGGGACTGAAGCTTTCTTT
TRBV5-4	TRBD1	-	TRBJ2-7	CASSLQGQGGEQYF	TGTGCCAGCAGCTTGCAGGGACAGGGAGGCGAGCAGTACTTC
TRBV28	-	-	TRBJ1-4	CASSLSGAGTNEKLFF	TGTGCCAGCAGTTTATCAGGGGCAGGGACTAATGAAAAACTGTTTTTT
TRBV7-8	TRBD1	-	TRBJ1-2	CASSTYRGPNYGYTF	TGTGCCAGCAGCACCTACAGGGGACCTAACTATGGCTACACCTTC
TRBV28	-	-	TRBJ2-1	CASSLYTSNNEQFF	TGTGCCAGCAGTTTATACACGAGCAACAATGAGCAGTTCTTC
TRBV6-4	-	-	TRBJ1-5	CASSEGPSNQPQHF	TGTGCCAGCAGTGAAGGACCCTCCAATCAGCCCCAGCATTTT
TRBV30	-	-	TRBJ2-5	CAWSQRRRETQYF	TGTGCCTGGAGTCAAAGACGTCGAGAGACCCAGTACTTC